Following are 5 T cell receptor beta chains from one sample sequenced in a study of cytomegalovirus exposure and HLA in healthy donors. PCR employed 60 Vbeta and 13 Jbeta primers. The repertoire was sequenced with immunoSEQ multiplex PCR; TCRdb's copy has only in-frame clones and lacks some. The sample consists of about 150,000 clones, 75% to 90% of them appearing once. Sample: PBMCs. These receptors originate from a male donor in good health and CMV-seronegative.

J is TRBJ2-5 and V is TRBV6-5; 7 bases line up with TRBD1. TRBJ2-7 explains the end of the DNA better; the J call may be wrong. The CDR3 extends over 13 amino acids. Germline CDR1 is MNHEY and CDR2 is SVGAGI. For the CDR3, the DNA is TGTGCCAGCAGCCCGACAGGGCACTACGAGCAGTACTTC. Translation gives CASSPTGHYEQYF.

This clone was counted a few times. CDR3 in amino acids: CATALAGRRETQYF. CDR3 sequence (DNA): TGTGCCACAGCACTAGCGGGGAGAAGGGAGACCCAGTACTTC. The chain links TRBV27 to TRBJ2-5; 10 bases fit TRBD2. CDR3 length equals 14 residues. Germline lookup yields CDR1 MNHEY and CDR2 SMNVEV (reference sequence). V shed 10 bases and J 5 bases; nucleotides not matched to a gene: 10.

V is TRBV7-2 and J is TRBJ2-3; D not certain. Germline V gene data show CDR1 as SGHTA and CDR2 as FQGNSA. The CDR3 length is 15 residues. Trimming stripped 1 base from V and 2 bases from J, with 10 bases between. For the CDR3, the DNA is TGTGCCAGCAGCTTAGGGTACAGAAACACAGATACGCAGTATTTT. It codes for CASSLGYRNTDTQYF.

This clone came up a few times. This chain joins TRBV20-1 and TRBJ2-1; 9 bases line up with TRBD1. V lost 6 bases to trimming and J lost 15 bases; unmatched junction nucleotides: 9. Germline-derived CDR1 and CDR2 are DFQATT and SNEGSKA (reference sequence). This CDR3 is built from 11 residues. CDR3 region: CSAPQGAKPFF. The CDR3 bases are TGCAGTGCGCCACAGGGGGCGAAACCGTTCTTC.

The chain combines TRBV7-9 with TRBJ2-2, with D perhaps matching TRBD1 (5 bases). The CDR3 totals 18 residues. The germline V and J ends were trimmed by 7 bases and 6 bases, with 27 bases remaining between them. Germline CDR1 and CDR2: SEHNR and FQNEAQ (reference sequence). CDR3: CASTERSFRVFSAGELFF. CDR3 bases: TGTGCCAGCACCGAACGATCATTCAGGGTTTTCTCCGCCGGGGAGCTGTTTTTT.